This T cell receptor beta chain was profiled in a study of OX40 agonist ivuxolimab in advanced cancers. Concerning this clone itself: Its antigen is undetermined.

Germline CDR1 is SNHLY and CDR2 is FYNNEI. The CDR3 consists of 14 residues. Produced via immunoSEQ multiplex PCR; TCRdb's table is partial and in-frame only. The table shows some 86,000 clones, with approximately 85% occurring only once. General study points: In the expanded peripheral T cells, antigen specificity was never determined. More expanded clones were seen, on average, in CD8+ T cells than in CD4+.

Sequencing used CD4+ or CD8+ T cells sorted from blood, obtained in a trial of the OX40 agonist ivuxolimab. The J gene is TRBJ2-5, the V gene TRBV2; TRBD2 matches 7 bases. Matching the DNA end better, TRBJ2-7 makes the J call doubtful. This TCR derives from an adult with an advanced solid tumor such as melanoma, head and neck, liver or kidney cancer. CDR3 sequence reads: CASSWTLGGSEQYF. CDR3 DNA: TGTGCCAGCAGTTGGACATTGGGGGGGAGCGAGCAGTACTTC.